Each of the 5 T cell receptor beta chains below was sequenced from the same sample in a study of T-cell memory formation after mild COVID-19. TCRdb reanalysed the 5' RACE reads using MiXCR and keeps one entry per CDR3 protein. The repertoire holds about 250,000 distinct CDR3 sequences, with over 15% as singletons. Source material: PBMCs or a T cell subset sorted from them (not recorded which). These receptors were collected from a man aged 18 to 30 who had mild COVID-19 (a few samples of this study predate the infection). Cell type and time point are not known.

The chain links TRBV7-3 to TRBJ1-1, with D unclear. The CDR3 spans 13 residues. The germline V and J ends were trimmed by 4 bases and 2 bases, with 8 bases remaining between them. Germline loops: CDR1 SGHTA, CDR2 FQGTGA. CDR3 sequence reads: CASSSYQNTEAFF. CDR3 DNA sequence: TGTGCCAGCAGCTCCTACCAAAACACTGAAGCTTTCTTT.

This clonotype was detected a few times. The V and J genes are TRBV5-6 and TRBJ1-2, with D unclear. V was clipped by 3 bases and J by 6 bases, with 12 bases between them. The CDR3 totals 13 residues. Germline V CDR1 and CDR2: SGHDT, YYEEEE. CDR3 sequence: CASSSGRGHGYTF. The CDR3 nucleotides read TGTGCCAGCAGCTCGGGCAGAGGTCATGGCTACACCTTC.

The rearrangement uses TRBV19 and TRBJ2-2; D uncertain. V lost 6 bases, J lost 2 bases, and 7 bases lay in between. Germline CDR1 is LNHDA and CDR2 is SQIVND (reference sequence). The CDR3 length is 13 residues. This CDR3 reads CASRTDNTGELFF. The CDR3 DNA sequence: TGTGCCAGTAGGACCGACAACACCGGGGAGCTGTTTTTT.

The rearrangement joins TRBV20-1 to TRBJ2-7, with D perhaps TRBD1 or TRBD2 (5 bases each). V was clipped by 1 base and J by 5 bases, with 9 bases between them. Germline values: CDR1 DFQATT, CDR2 SNEGSKA (reference sequence). The CDR3 covers 12 residues. DNA of the CDR3: TGCAGTGCTAGAGGGGGGTTCGACGAGCAGTACGTC. It translates to CSARGGFDEQYV.

The V gene is TRBV10-3, the J gene TRBJ2-2, with D possibly TRBD2 on 6 matching bases. V was trimmed by 7 bases and J by 1 base, leaving 10 bases between them. Germline CDR1 is ENHRY and CDR2 is SYGVKD. The CDR3 spans 14 residues. The CDR3 DNA reads as TGTGCCATCACCGGGACTTTGAACACCGGGGAGCTGTTTTTT. Amino acids: CAITGTLNTGELFF.